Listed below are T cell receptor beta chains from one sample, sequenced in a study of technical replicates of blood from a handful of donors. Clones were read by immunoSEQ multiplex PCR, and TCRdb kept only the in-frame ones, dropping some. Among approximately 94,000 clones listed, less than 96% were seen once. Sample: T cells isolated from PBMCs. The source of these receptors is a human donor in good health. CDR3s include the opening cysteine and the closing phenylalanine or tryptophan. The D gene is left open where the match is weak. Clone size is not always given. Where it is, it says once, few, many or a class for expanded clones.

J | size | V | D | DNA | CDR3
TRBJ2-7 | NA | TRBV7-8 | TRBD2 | TGTGCCAGCAGCCCACGGACTAGCGGGAACCCATCCTACGAGCAGTACTTC | CASSPRTSGNPSYEQYF
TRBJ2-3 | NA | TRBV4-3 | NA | TGCGCCAGCAGCCAAGACACCAGGAATACGCAGTATTTT | CASSQDTRNTQYF
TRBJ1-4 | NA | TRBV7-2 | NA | TGTGCCAGCAGCTATATACCGGGACTCAAAGGGAATGAAAAACTGTTTTTT | CASSYIPGLKGNEKLFF
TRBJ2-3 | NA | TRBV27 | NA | TGTGCCAGCAGTCTTGACTCCCTGGAGACGCAGTATTTT | CASSLDSLETQYF
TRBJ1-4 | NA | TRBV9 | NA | TGTGCCAGCAGCGTAAGTGGGGGGGGCGATGAAAAACTGTTTTTT | CASSVSGGGDEKLFF
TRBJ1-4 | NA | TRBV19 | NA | TGTGCCAGTAGTATACCCGGCCAGGACATACGTGAAAAACTGTTTTTT | CASSIPGQDIREKLFF
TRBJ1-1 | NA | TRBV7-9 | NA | TGTGCCAGCAGCTTACGGGGAACTGAAGCTTTCTTT | CASSLRGTEAFF
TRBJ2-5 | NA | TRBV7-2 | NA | TGTGCCAGCAGCTTATATAGGACTCCGGGAGCTCGAGAGACCCAGTACTTC | CASSLYRTPGARETQYF
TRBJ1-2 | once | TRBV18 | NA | TGTGCCAGCTCACCGAATCCTGCAGGTTACGGCTACACCTTC | CASSPNPAGYGYTF
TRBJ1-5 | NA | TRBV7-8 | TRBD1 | TGTGCCAGCAGCCATCTCCGGGACAGGGGTAGCAATCAGCCCCAGCATTTT | CASSHLRDRGSNQPQHF
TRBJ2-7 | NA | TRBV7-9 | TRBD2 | TGTGCCAGCAGCACTAGCGGGAGTAGGCACGAGCAGTACTTC | CASSTSGSRHEQYF
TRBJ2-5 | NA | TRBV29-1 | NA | TGCAGCGTTGAATATGAGACCCAGTACTTC | CSVEYETQYF
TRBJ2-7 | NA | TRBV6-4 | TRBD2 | TGTGCCAGCAGTGACGGTGGGAGGGAGCACTACGAGCAGTACTTC | CASSDGGREHYEQYF
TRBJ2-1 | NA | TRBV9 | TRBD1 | TGTGCCAGCAGCGACCGGGACAGGGTATACAATGAGCAGTTCTTC | CASSDRDRVYNEQFF
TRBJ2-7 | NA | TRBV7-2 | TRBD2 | TGTGCCAGCAGCTCGGACCCGGGACTAGTCGGGGACGAGCAGTACTTC | CASSSDPGLVGDEQYF
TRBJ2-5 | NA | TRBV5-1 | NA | TGCGCCAGCAGCTTGGTAGGCAGGGAAGAGACCCAGTACTTC | CASSLVGREETQYF
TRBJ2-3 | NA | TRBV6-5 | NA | TGTGCCAGCAGTTACTCGATTAGTAGAGATACGCAGTATTTT | CASSYSISRDTQYF
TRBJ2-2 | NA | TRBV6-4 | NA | TGTGCCAGCAGTGCAACAGGGATGGCCACCGGGGAGCTGTTTTTT | CASSATGMATGELFF
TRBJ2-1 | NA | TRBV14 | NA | TGTGCCAGCAGCCAACTAGCAGCTTTCGGGGGTGAGCAGTTCTTC | CASSQLAAFGGEQFF
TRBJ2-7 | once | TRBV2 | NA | TGTGCCAGCAGAGTAGCGGCCTCCTACGAGCAGTACTTC | CASRVAASYEQYF
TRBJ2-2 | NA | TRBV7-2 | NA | TGTGCCAGCAGCTTATATTTGGTACAGAGCACCGGGGAGCTGTTTTTT | CASSLYLVQSTGELFF
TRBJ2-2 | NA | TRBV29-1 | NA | TGCAGCGCTCCCATCGGGTATTGGGGGGAGCTGTTTTTT | CSAPIGYWGELFF
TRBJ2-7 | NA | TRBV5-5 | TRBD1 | TGTGCCAGCAGCTTAAAATTGGGGACAGGGTTTCTCGAGCAGTACTTC | CASSLKLGTGFLEQYF
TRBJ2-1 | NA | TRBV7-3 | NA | TGTGCCAGCAGCTCCGGGACAACTTTCTACAATGAGCAGTTCTTC | CASSSGTTFYNEQFF
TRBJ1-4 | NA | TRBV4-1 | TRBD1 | TGCGCCAGCAGCCAGGGACAGGGATCCGAAAAACTGTTTTTT | CASSQGQGSEKLFF
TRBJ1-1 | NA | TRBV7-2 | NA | TGTGCCAGCAGCTTAGTTGCAGGGAACCCTGAAGCTTTCTTT | CASSLVAGNPEAFF
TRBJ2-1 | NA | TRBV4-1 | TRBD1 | TGCGCCAGCAGCCATCGGGACAGCTCAACGGTAAATGAGCAGTTCTTC | CASSHRDSSTVNEQFF
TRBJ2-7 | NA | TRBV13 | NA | TGTGCCAGCAGCCCTACCCGGGGGAGGAACGAGCAGTACTTC | CASSPTRGRNEQYF
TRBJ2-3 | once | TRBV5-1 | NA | TGCGCCAGCAGCTTGGTGGGCAGAGGGTCTAGCACAGATACGCAGTATTTT | CASSLVGRGSSTDTQYF